Sequencing of this TCR beta chain was carried out in a study of TIL therapy for anti-PD-1-resistant metastatic lung cancer (dated by TCRdb to the early 2020s). Study-level background: Enrolled patients had a median age of almost 55 years (range about 38-85) and a median tumor PD-L1 proportion score of roughly 6%. Across the cohort, whole-exome sequencing showed a median non-synonymous tumor mutation burden of approximately 1.5 mutations per megabase. Clonotypes were tracked across tumor, expanded TIL product and serial blood samples by T cell receptor beta sequencing of tumor and peripheral blood. Most of the cohort had lung adenocarcinoma, several tumors were EGFR-mutant and two were ALK-rearranged, and half of the patients were current or former smokers.

TCR beta CDR3 regions were amplified from genomic DNA with the immunoSEQ v3 hsTCRB kit using bias-controlled multiplex PCR. An Illumina NextSeq 500 was used to sequence the TCR libraries, reaching approximately 2 million read pairs at survey level or about 4.5-6.5 million at deep level. The source study handled its data this way. The immunoSEQ Analyzer software assigned V, D and J genes, filtered out non-productive sequences, and reported clonality. Repertoires of infused TIL and blood were compared using productive Simpson clonality and the Morisita overlap index of productive TRB rearrangements. The immuneACCESS repertoire file appears here via TCRdb, limited to in-frame rearrangements. These files lack a portion of the clones; in checked studies, under half of the deficit traces to unresolved V genes, and the cause of the others is not known. The DNA gave D and trimming, while V, J and clone size come from that table. The sample data list about 12,000 clones, and roughly 50% of these were observed just once. The biggest ten clones account for more than 6% of the sample.

The sample's time point, from its label and the paper: pre-treatment sample, taken before nivolumab and TIL therapy. The baseline tumor samples, taken from the same resection that was used to grow TIL, were excised metastases, most often pleural nodules or supraclavicular lymph nodes. Tumors were harvested before any PD-1/PD-L1 blockade; patients then received nivolumab, and those progressing received lymphodepletion, expanded TIL infusion and IL-2. Between late 2017 and 2020, a dual-center phase I trial enrolled adults who had stage 4 NSCLC. Samples came from a single-arm, open-label phase I trial of tumor-infiltrating lymphocyte therapy with nivolumab in advanced non-small cell lung cancer. Portions of each resected tumor were snap-frozen in liquid nitrogen and were stored at -80 degrees C. Tumor regions of interest were selected on H&E sections using laser-capture macrodissection, ground into 15 mg aliquots, and extracted using Qiagen Allprep kits.

Trimming takes 4 bases off V and 0 bases off J; junction bases not matched to a gene: 11. Reading from cysteine to phenylalanine, the CDR3 counts 17 amino acids. Only the CDR3 portion is preserved as DNA: 51 bases, with reading frame beginning at the first base. The germline V gene gives CDR1 as SGHRS and CDR2 as YFSETQ. In its sample, this clone was seen a few times. Its antigen specificity is not known. No much larger clonotype is one base removed from it; base qualities were not supplied. The paper as a whole reports these results and caveats: Higher clonality and lower diversity were observed in expanded TIL cultures than in baseline intratumoral T cells (median clonality roughly 6% vs 31%, p < 0.0001). The study protocol defined all tumor marker inferences as exploratory. Clonal turnover during TIL culture was high, and many clones enriched in the product were not detected in the baseline tumor, suggesting clonal contraction instead of faithful expansion. Because the cohort was highly selected, with more treatment-naive, never-smoker and oncogene-addicted patients than is typical, generalizability is limited.

The chain employs TRBV5-1 and TRBJ1-1, and 8 junctional nucleotides match TRBD1. The source material was tumor tissue, sampled at baseline. The sequence came from a person aged 25 to 79 with non-small cell lung cancer. The CDR3 amino acid sequence is: CASSPEGTGGMNTEAFF. The bases read TGCGCCAGCAGCCCGGAGGGGACAGGCGGAATGAACACTGAAGCTTTCTTT.